Below, 18 T cell receptor beta chains from the same sample are listed, as sequenced in a study of shared clonotypes between healthy human individuals. Using immunoSEQ multiplex PCR, the repertoire was profiled, and TCRdb retains in-frame clones only, with some absent. The data hold under 1,900,000 clones, with around 98.5% observed a single time. Sequences were obtained from naive CD4+ T cells sorted from blood. Specified subset: CD45RA+ positively selected. The origin of the receptors is a man in his thirties or forties in good health.

This chain uses TRBV27 with TRBJ1-2; 9 bases match TRBD1. Trimming at V came to 7 bases and at J to 2 bases, leaving 5 bases not matched to a gene. The CDR3 has 14 residues. The germline CDR1 and CDR2 sequences are MNHEY and SMNVEV (reference sequence). This CDR3 reads CASKMTGGNYGYTF. In DNA form, the CDR3 reads TGTGCCAGCAAAATGACAGGGGGGAACTATGGCTACACCTTC.

About this clone itself: Other DNA sequences in the sample encode the same CDR3. The CDR3 is CASTAGNQPQHF. The DNA of the CDR3 is TGTGCCAGCACGGCAGGCAATCAGCCCCAGCATTTT. The rearrangement links TRBV28 to TRBJ1-5; no clear D gene. Germline V gene data show CDR1 as MDHEN and CDR2 as SYDVKM. The V and J ends lost 7 bases and 2 bases respectively, with 6 bases between them. The CDR3 covers 12 residues.

This chain uses TRBV9 with TRBJ1-5; D might be TRBD1 (6 bases). CDR1 is SGDLS and CDR2 is YYNGEE in the germline V gene. The V end lost 4 bases, the J end lost 6 bases, and 14 bases lay between the germline ends. CDR3 size: 14 residues. CDR3: CASSRGGGAQPQHF. The CDR3, as DNA: TGTGCCAGCAGCCGCGGCGGGGGGGCTCAGCCCCAGCATTTT.

V gene TRBV7-9 combines with J gene TRBJ1-5; D gene ambiguous. Germline V gene data show CDR1 as SEHNR and CDR2 as FQNEAQ (reference sequence). This CDR3 is built from 16 residues. The V and J ends lost 0 bases and 4 bases respectively, with 13 bases between them. The CDR3 region is CASSLATGIANQPQHF. The CDR3 coding sequence is TGTGCCAGCAGCTTAGCTACGGGGATAGCGAATCAGCCCCAGCATTTT.

V usage is TRBV6-1 and J usage is TRBJ1-5; TRBD1 agrees at 7 bases. There are 13 residues in the CDR3. Looked up from germline, CDR1 is MNHNS and CDR2 is SASEGT. V dropped 6 bases and J dropped 5; count of bases not matched to a gene: 4. The CDR3 loop reads CASRQGTDQPQHF. DNA of the CDR3: TGTGCCAGCAGACAGGGGACGGATCAGCCCCAGCATTTT.

The chain employs TRBV5-3 and TRBJ1-1; D is unclear. TRBV5-3 is an ORF for which the function is uncertain. This CDR3 has 15 residues. With 3 bases removed from V and 0 bases from J, the gap between germline ends came to 12 bases. The CDR3 nucleotides read TGTGCCAGAAGCTGGAGATTACAATTGAACACTGAAGCTTTCTTT. Protein sequence: CARSWRLQLNTEAFF.

The V call is TRBV5-1, the J call TRBJ1-4, with D uncertain. Trimming left V 3 bases short and J 0 bases short, with 3 bases between. The germline gives CDR1 SGHRS, CDR2 YFSETQ. The length of the CDR3 is 13 residues. The CDR3 DNA reads as TGCGCCAGCAGCTGGGCAACTAATGAAAAACTGTTTTTT. Translation: CASSWATNEKLFF.

The J gene is TRBJ2-5, the V gene TRBV5-1; TRBD2 matches at 8 bases. The CDR3 length is 14 residues. CDR1 is SGHRS and CDR2 is YFSETQ in the germline V gene. The V segment lost 4 bases and the J segment 5 bases; nucleotides outside the gene matches: 7. This CDR3 is CASSPGLAWETQYF. The CDR3 nucleotides read TGCGCCAGCAGCCCCGGACTAGCCTGGGAGACCCAGTACTTC.

This sequence joins TRBV5-4 and TRBJ2-7; 8 bases align to TRBD1. The germline V gene encodes CDR1 SGHNT and CDR2 YYREEE (reference sequence). The CDR3 is 13 amino acids. The ends lost 4 bases at V and 4 bases at J; junction bases unmatched: 4. CDR3 in amino acids: CASSERQGYEQYF. CDR3 in DNA: TGTGCCAGCAGCGAAAGACAGGGGTACGAGCAGTACTTC.

A word on this clone: The same CDR3 is also encoded by other DNA sequences in this sample. V is TRBV2 and J is TRBJ2-1, with TRBD1 matching over 10 bases. With V trimmed by 6 bases and J by 2 bases, 1 base remained unmatched. Looked up from germline, CDR1 is SNHLY and CDR2 is FYNNEI. There are 14 residues in the CDR3. CDR3 sequence (DNA): TGTGCCAGCAGGGGACAGGGGACCTACAATGAGCAGTTCTTC. Translation: CASRGQGTYNEQFF.

The chain employs TRBV5-4 and TRBJ1-3, with D possibly being TRBD1 (6 bases). Trimming removed 4 bases from V and 4 bases from J, with 21 bases in between. This CDR3 region has 17 residues. Germline values: CDR1 SGHNT, CDR2 YYREEE (reference sequence). The CDR3 nucleotides read TGTGCCAGCAGCGCTCGAGGAGTGGGGGCGCAGGGAAACACCATATATTTT. Translating gives CASSARGVGAQGNTIYF.

The chain uses TRBV7-6 and TRBJ2-5, with D possibly TRBD1 on 6 matching bases. V lost 2 bases and J 4 bases, leaving 11 bases between the germline ends. The CDR3 is 14 residues long. The germline V gene encodes CDR1 SGHVS and CDR2 FNYEAQ. The CDR3 DNA is TGTGCCAGCAGCTTATTGACCAGGGGAGAGACCCAGTACTTC. Amino acids: CASSLLTRGETQYF.

Only one count was recorded for this clone. J is TRBJ2-7 and V is TRBV7-2; 7 bases match TRBD2. V was pared by 5 bases and J by 0 bases, with 10 bases of the junction left unmatched. CDR1 is SGHTA and CDR2 is FQGNSA in the germline V gene. The CDR3 sequence is 16 residues long. The CDR3 nucleotides read TGTGCCAGCAGCCCGTTGCTTCGCGGGAGCTCCTACGAGCAGTACTTC. It codes for CASSPLLRGSSYEQYF.

The V gene is TRBV29-1, the J gene TRBJ2-2; D perhaps matches TRBD2 (6 bases). The CDR3 runs to 14 residues. V lost 4 bases, J lost 6 bases, and 15 bases lay in between. Germline CDR1 reads SQVTM; CDR2 reads ANQGSEA. The CDR3 DNA sequence: TGCAGCGTTGCATGGGGAGGTCGGGCCGGGGAGCTGTTTTTT. Translated: CSVAWGGRAGELFF.

The chain carries TRBV25-1 and TRBJ2-3; 7 positions agree with TRBD2. CDR3 length equals 13 residues. Germline V lookup: CDR1 MGHDK, CDR2 SYGVNS. With V trimmed by 1 base and J by 9 bases, 4 bases remained unmatched. CDR3 loop: CASSESGGGTQYF. The DNA for the CDR3 is TGTGCCAGCAGTGAATCCGGCGGGGGAACGCAGTATTTT.

The rearrangement uses TRBV28 and TRBJ2-3; 8 positions match TRBD1. Germline CDR1 is MDHEN and CDR2 is SYDVKM. This CDR3 is 17 amino acids long. V lost 6 bases and J lost 4; bases outside the gene matches: 15. The CDR3 sequence is CASSNFPPGQEADTQYF. CDR3 coding DNA: TGTGCCAGCAGCAACTTCCCCCCGGGACAGGAGGCAGATACGCAGTATTTT.

Here the CDR3 reads CASSSNPSGANVLTF. Written as DNA, the CDR3 is TGCGCCAGCAGCTCCAACCCCTCTGGGGCCAACGTCCTGACTTTC. The rearrangement uses TRBV5-1 and TRBJ2-6; D gene ambiguous. V was clipped by 3 bases and J by 0 bases, with 7 bases between them. Germline V gives CDR1 SGHRS, CDR2 YFSETQ. The CDR3 is 15 amino acids.

In the case of this clone: At the DNA level, this CDR3 is encoded by other sequences in the same sample as well. V usage is TRBV11-3 and J usage is TRBJ2-3; no definite D call. Trimming removed 4 bases at V and 0 bases at J, with 2 bases between. The CDR3 consists of 12 residues. The germline gives CDR1 SGHNT, CDR2 YENEEA. CDR3 DNA: TGTGCCAGCAGCTCTAGCACAGATACGCAGTATTTT. It encodes CASSSSTDTQYF.